This T cell receptor (beta chain) appears in the sequencing data of a study of T cell changes during pregnancy in multiple sclerosis. This CDR3 has 15 residues. Germline values: CDR1 GTSNPN, CDR2 SVGIG (reference sequence). The J segment lost 3 bases and the V segment lost 0 bases, leaving 4 bases of the junction unmatched. Generated by immunoSEQ multiplex PCR, the TCRdb table keeps only in-frame clones and is missing some. The sample has about 70,000 clones; around 90% are singletons. The chain links TRBV30 to TRBJ2-1, with 8 bases matching TRBD1. This sequence was found in a female donor with multiple sclerosis, enrolled in a pregnancy study. This specimen consisted of CD4+ T cells from peripheral blood mononuclear cells, obtained after pregnancy. The CDR3 DNA reads as TGTGCCTGGAGTGTACGGACAGGGATCTACAATGAGCAGTTCTTC. As protein: CAWSVRTGIYNEQFF.